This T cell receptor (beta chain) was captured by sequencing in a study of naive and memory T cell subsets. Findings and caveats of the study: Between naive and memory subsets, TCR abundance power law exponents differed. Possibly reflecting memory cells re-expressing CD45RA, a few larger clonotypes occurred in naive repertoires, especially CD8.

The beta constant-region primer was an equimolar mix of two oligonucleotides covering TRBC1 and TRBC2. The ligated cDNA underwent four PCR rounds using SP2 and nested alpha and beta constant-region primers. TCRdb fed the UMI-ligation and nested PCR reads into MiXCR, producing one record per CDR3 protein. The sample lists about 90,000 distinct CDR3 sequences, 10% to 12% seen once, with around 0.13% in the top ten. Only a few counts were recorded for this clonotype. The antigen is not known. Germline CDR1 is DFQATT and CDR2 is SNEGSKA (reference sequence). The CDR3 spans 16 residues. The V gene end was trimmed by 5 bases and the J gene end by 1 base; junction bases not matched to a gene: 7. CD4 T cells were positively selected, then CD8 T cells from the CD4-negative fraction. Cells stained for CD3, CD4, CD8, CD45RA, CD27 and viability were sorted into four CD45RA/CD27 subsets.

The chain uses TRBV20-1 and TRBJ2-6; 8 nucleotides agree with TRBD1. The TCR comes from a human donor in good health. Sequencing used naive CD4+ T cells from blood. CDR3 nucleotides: TGCAGTGCTGGCAGGGGGCAGTGGTCTGGGGCCAACGTCCTGACTTTC. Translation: CSAGRGQWSGANVLTF.